The present T cell receptor (beta chain) was sequenced within a study of human thymus T cells. Study results and limitations: Within thymic and blood repertoires, V and J gene usage appeared to be biased.

V was pared by 1 base and J by 0 bases, with 7 bases of the junction left unmatched. Germline CDR1 reads MGHRA; CDR2 reads YSYEKL. The CDR3 is 17 residues long. No fixed cell number was used; all available blood leukocytes supplied DNA. A remark on this clone: Antigen: not known.

Profiling relied on immunoSEQ multiplex PCR, and the TCRdb table lists in-frame clones only, not all of them. Of about 50,000 clones in the sample, approximately 95% were seen once. The sequenced sample consisted of blood. The clonotype was recovered from a girl under three years old with a congenital heart defect but otherwise immunologically healthy. The V call is TRBV4-1, the J call TRBJ1-1; 8 bases line up with TRBD1. The CDR3 bases are TGCGCCAGCAGCCAAGTGGGGCAGGGGGCGCTGAACACTGAAGCTTTCTTT. This encodes CASSQVGQGALNTEAFF.